One sample yielded the 27 T cell receptor beta chains listed below, sequenced in a study of blood T cell repertoires in COVID-19 (dated by TCRdb to 2019 to 2021). The library was obtained by the immunoSEQ multiplex PCR assay. TCRdb took over this immuneACCESS table, retaining in-frame rearrangements with V and J assigned. Such tables are incomplete; in checked studies, under half of the missing clones stem from an unresolved V gene, and the remainder is unexplained. The sample table lists roughly 150,000 clones, around four fifths of them with a count of one. Roughly 9% of the sample goes to the ten largest clones. Input material: peripheral blood. These receptors were collected from a woman older than 75 with active or convalescent COVID-19.

The chain couples TRBV6-5 to TRBJ2-1, with TRBD2 as a possible D gene (6 bases). Between the trimmed V and J ends, which lost 7 bases and 6 bases, there was a span of 16 bases. Germline CDR1 reads MNHEY; CDR2 reads SVGAGI. CDR3 length: 14 amino acids. CDR3: CASKVAREANEQFF. DNA for the CDR3: TGTGCCAGCAAAGTGGCCAGGGAGGCCAATGAGCAGTTCTTC.

This clone appeared a single time. The gene calls are TRBV6-2 or TRBV6-3 and TRBJ2-3; the match to TRBD2 covers 7 bases. Germline CDR1 MNHEY, CDR2 SVGEGT. The CDR3 has 16 amino acids. The ends lost 5 bases at V and 1 base at J; junction bases unmatched: 9. The CDR3 here is CASSPRERGGTDTQYF. CDR3 coding DNA: TGTGCCAGCAGTCCCCGGGAACGGGGGGGCACAGATACGCAGTATTTT.

The V call is TRBV27, the J call TRBJ2-7; the match to TRBD1 covers 10 bases. CDR3 length: 14 residues. Germline lookup yields CDR1 MNHEY and CDR2 SMNVEV (reference sequence). V was clipped by 5 bases and J by 7 bases; unmatched bases: 8. This chain's CDR3 is CASSPRDRGGEQYF. CDR3 sequence (DNA): TGTGCCAGCAGTCCCCGGGACAGGGGTGGTGAGCAGTACTTC.

CDR3 residues: CAISETRFGYTF. CDR3 DNA: TGTGCCATCAGTGAGACCCGGTTTGGCTACACCTTC. The chain combines TRBV10-3 with TRBJ1-2; D call uncertain. Germline-derived CDR1 and CDR2 are ENHRY and SYGVKD. This CDR3 is built from 12 residues. Trimming cost V 2 bases and J 7 bases, with 8 bases left between them.

The chain joins TRBV7-3 to TRBJ2-3, with 8 bases fitting TRBD2. Trimming took 5 bases from V and 2 from J; bases not matched to a gene: 6. From germline, CDR1 is SGHTA and CDR2 FQGTGA. This CDR3 spans 15 amino acids. The CDR3 sequence is CASSPGTSLTDTQYF. CDR3 in DNA: TGTGCCAGCAGCCCCGGGACTAGTCTCACAGATACGCAGTATTTT. Using reference TRBV7-3 and TRBJ2-3 for the parts outside the CDR3, the full variable domain is GAGVSQTPSNKVTEKGKYVELRCDPISGHTALYWYRQSLGQGPEFLIYFQGTGAADDSGLPNDRFFAVRPEGSVSTLKIQRTERGDSAVYLCASSPGTSLTDTQYFGPGTRLTVL.

This chain links TRBV6-5 with TRBJ2-7, with a tentative D call TRBD1 (6 bases). Trimming took off 4 bases at V and 0 bases at J, with 13 bases between the two ends. There are 15 residues in the CDR3. Germline CDR1 MNHEY, CDR2 SVGAGI. The CDR3 here is CASSSRPTGSYEQYF. In DNA, the CDR3 is TGTGCCAGCAGTTCACGTCCGACAGGCTCCTACGAGCAGTACTTC.

The rearrangement uses TRBV6-5 and TRBJ1-2; tentative D call: TRBD1 (6 bases). Deletions cut 7 bases from V and 5 bases from J, with 14 bases between. This CDR3 has 13 amino acids. Germline V gives CDR1 MNHEY, CDR2 SVGAGI. CDR3 protein: CASTQGTAYGYTF. For the CDR3, the DNA is TGTGCCAGCACCCAGGGGACGGCTTATGGCTACACCTTC.

This chain connects TRBV5-6 to TRBJ2-2; the D gene is possibly TRBD2 (6 bases). V lost 3 bases and J lost 6, with 15 bases in between. From germline, CDR1 is SGHDT and CDR2 YYEEEE. The CDR3 spans 15 residues. CDR3 nucleotides: TGTGCCAGCAGCTCTTCTCGGCGGGGCCCCGGGGAGCTGTTTTTT. Translation: CASSSSRRGPGELFF.

The chain recombines TRBV6-5 with TRBJ1-1, with a weak D call TRBD1 (5 bases). CDR1 is MNHEY and CDR2 is SVGAGI in the germline V gene. The CDR3 length is 13 residues. V was trimmed by 7 bases and J by 1 base, leaving 10 bases between them. Here the CDR3 DNA reads TGTGCCAGCAACCTTGGACAGAACACTGAAGCTTTCTTT. This translates into CASNLGQNTEAFF.

This clone was seen a few times. The chain joins TRBV27 to TRBJ2-3; 7 bases map to TRBD1. Germline V gives CDR1 MNHEY, CDR2 SMNVEV (reference sequence). The CDR3 is 16 residues long. J was trimmed by 0 bases and V by 4 bases; bases with no gene match: 7. The CDR3 region is CASSYYRGSSTDTQYF. The CDR3 DNA sequence: TGTGCCAGCAGTTACTACAGGGGTTCTAGCACAGATACGCAGTATTTT.

In this sample, this clone turned up once. The CDR3 sequence is CASSSAGQSSGANVLTF. CDR3 coding DNA: TGTGCCAGCAGTTCCGCGGGGCAGTCCTCTGGGGCCAACGTCCTGACTTTC. The rearrangement links TRBV6-2 or TRBV6-3 to TRBJ2-6; a weak D match, TRBD2 (6 bases). Trimming left V 4 bases short and J 0 bases short, with 13 bases between. CDR1 and CDR2 from the germline V gene are MNHEY and SVGEGT. The CDR3 contains 17 residues.

The chain links TRBV5-4 to TRBJ1-1; no firm D call. Germline V gives CDR1 SGHNT, CDR2 YYREEE (reference sequence). This CDR3 is built from 15 residues. Trimming removed 4 bases from V and 5 bases from J, with 18 bases in between. This CDR3 reads CASSLDVGGKTEAFF. The CDR3, as DNA: TGTGCCAGCAGCCTTGACGTGGGAGGGAAGACTGAAGCTTTCTTT.

The chain combines TRBV15 with TRBJ1-5; 7 nucleotides align to TRBD1. The CDR3 totals 16 residues. Germline-derived CDR1 and CDR2 are LNHNV and YYDKDF (reference sequence). J was trimmed by 2 bases and V by 0 bases; bases with no gene match: 4. The CDR3 nucleotides read TGTGCCACCAGCAGAGATTATCAGGGGGGCAATCAGCCCCAGCATTTT. This translates into CATSRDYQGGNQPQHF. Together with reference TRBV15 and TRBJ1-5, the CDR3 gives the full variable domain: DAMVIQNPRYQVTQFGKPVTLSCSQTLNHNVMYWYQQKSSQAPKLLFHYYDKDFNNEADTPDNFQSRRPNTSFCFLDIRSPGLGDTAMYLCATSRDYQGGNQPQHFGDGTRLSIL.

The rearrangement joins TRBV19 to TRBJ1-2; D call uncertain. CDR1 is LNHDA, CDR2 SQIVND, per germline (reference sequence). Trimming shortened V by 1 base and J by 8 bases, and 17 bases separated the two germline ends. CDR3 length: 15 residues. The CDR3 sequence: CASSIAGFNLGGYTF. The CDR3 nucleotides read TGTGCCAGTAGTATAGCGGGATTCAATCTGGGAGGCTACACCTTC.

The V and J genes are TRBV7-9 and TRBJ2-2; 10 nucleotides agree with TRBD2. V shed 0 bases and J 5 bases; nucleotides not matched to a gene: 3. Germline loops: CDR1 SEHNR, CDR2 FQNEAQ (reference sequence). The CDR3 runs 16 residues. CDR3 sequence: CASSLAPGLATGELFF. CDR3 nucleotide sequence: TGTGCCAGCAGCTTAGCCCCGGGACTAGCGACCGGGGAGCTGTTTTTT.

This clone has just a few counts. The chain has TRBV5-6 and TRBJ1-5, with 9 bases fitting TRBD1. This CDR3 is 17 amino acids long. Looked up from germline, CDR1 is SGHDT and CDR2 is YYEEEE. V shed 3 bases, J shed 2 bases, and the junction held 9 bases outside the gene matches. CDR3 loop: CASSSGQGGVGNQPQHF. CDR3 sequence (DNA): TGTGCCAGCAGCTCGGGACAGGGTGGCGTTGGCAATCAGCCCCAGCATTTT.

For the CDR3, the DNA is TGTGCCAGCAGCCCTCTAGGACAGGGTGCGTTCTATAATTCACCCCTCCACTTT. Its translation: CASSPLGQGAFYNSPLHF. The V call is TRBV7-2, the J call TRBJ1-6; 8 nucleotides agree with TRBD1. This CDR3 has 18 residues. J lost 3 bases, V lost 5 bases, and 12 bases had no gene match. Germline loops: CDR1 SGHTA, CDR2 FQGNSA.

A remark on this clone: Within the sample, other DNA sequences also encode this same CDR3. The V call is TRBV6-5, the J call TRBJ1-5; no reliable D call. CDR1 is MNHEY and CDR2 is SVGAGI in the germline V gene. The CDR3 runs 14 residues. Trimming left V 5 bases short and J 0 bases short, with 8 bases between. CDR3 in amino acids: CASSPRDSNQPQHF. CDR3 sequence (DNA): TGTGCCAGCAGTCCTCGCGATAGCAATCAGCCCCAGCATTTT.

This chain links TRBV7-2 with TRBJ1-2; 7 bases are shared with TRBD1. Germline V gene sequence: CDR1 SGHTA, CDR2 FQGNSA. The trim removed 4 bases at V and 8 bases at J, leaving 4 bases unmatched. The CDR3 is 12 amino acids. CDR3 coding DNA: TGTGCCAGCAGCTCAACAGGGGTCGGCTACACCTTC. Encoded protein: CASSSTGVGYTF.

CDR3 DNA: TGTGCCAGTAGTGCGCTATTAGGGGGTTTCCAGCCCCAGCATTTT. Its translation: CASSALLGGFQPQHF. The chain recombines TRBV19 with TRBJ1-5, with D possibly TRBD1 on 6 matching bases. V dropped 5 bases and J dropped 7 bases, with 18 bases sitting between them. CDR1 is LNHDA and CDR2 is SQIVND in the germline V gene (reference sequence). The CDR3 sequence is 15 residues long.

The chain links TRBV6-2 or TRBV6-3 to TRBJ1-6; D is unclear. The CDR3 has 17 amino acids. V dropped 2 bases and J dropped 0 bases, with 11 bases sitting between them. Germline CDR1 MNHEY, CDR2 SVGEGT. The CDR3 reads CASSYPRGSSYNSPLHF. The CDR3 coding sequence is TGTGCCAGCAGTTACCCCCGAGGGTCCTCCTATAATTCACCCCTCCACTTT.

CDR3 sequence (DNA): TGCGCCAGCAGCCAAGATCACAGGGGGGGAAACACCATATATTTT. It specifies CASSQDHRGGNTIYF. The chain carries TRBV4-1 and TRBJ1-3; TRBD1 matches 8 bases. Germline V gives CDR1 MGHRA, CDR2 YSYEKL. This CDR3 region has 15 residues. The V segment lost 0 bases and the J segment 4 bases; nucleotides outside the gene matches: 2.

The V call is TRBV6-5, the J call TRBJ1-4; TRBD1 aligns across 9 bases. This CDR3 has 14 amino acids. CDR1 is MNHEY, CDR2 SVGAGI, per germline. V was clipped by 6 bases and J by 7 bases; unmatched bases: 6. The CDR3 DNA sequence: TGTGCCAGCAGAACGGACAGGGGAGTTGAAAAACTGTTTTTT. This gives the protein CASRTDRGVEKLFF.

This clone was recorded a few times. The chain uses TRBV3-1 (or the pseudogene TRBV3-2) and TRBJ1-2, with unresolved D. V was cut by 0 bases and J by 0 bases, with 5 bases left in between. The germline V gene encodes CDR1 LGHDT and CDR2 YNNKEL (reference sequence). The CDR3 covers 14 residues. The CDR3 region has the DNA TGTGCCAGCAGCCAAGAGGCACCTAACTATGGCTACACCTTC. Amino acid sequence: CASSQEAPNYGYTF.

This chain joins TRBV11-3 and TRBJ2-3; 8 positions agree with TRBD1. Germline loops: CDR1 SGHNT, CDR2 YENEEA. The trim removed 3 bases at V and 5 bases at J, leaving 10 bases unmatched. This CDR3 is built from 16 residues. The chain's CDR3 is CASSFRTGIEKDTQYF. The CDR3, as DNA: TGTGCCAGCAGCTTCAGGACAGGGATCGAGAAAGATACGCAGTATTTT.

V usage is TRBV11-3 and J usage is TRBJ2-7; D is unresolved. V was trimmed by 3 bases and J by 3 bases, leaving 3 bases between them. Germline loops: CDR1 SGHNT, CDR2 YENEEA. The CDR3 totals 11 residues. DNA of the CDR3: TGTGCCAGCAGCTTTAGCTACGAGCAGTACTTC. It translates to CASSFSYEQYF.

The genes are TRBV9 and TRBJ1-4; D remains unclear. Trimming stripped 3 bases from V and 10 bases from J, with 19 bases between. The CDR3 consists of 15 residues. Looked up from germline, CDR1 is SGDLS and CDR2 is YYNGEE. CDR3 amino acids: CASSGPGRQEGKLFF. DNA of the CDR3: TGTGCCAGCAGCGGACCGGGCCGTCAGGAGGGAAAACTGTTTTTT.